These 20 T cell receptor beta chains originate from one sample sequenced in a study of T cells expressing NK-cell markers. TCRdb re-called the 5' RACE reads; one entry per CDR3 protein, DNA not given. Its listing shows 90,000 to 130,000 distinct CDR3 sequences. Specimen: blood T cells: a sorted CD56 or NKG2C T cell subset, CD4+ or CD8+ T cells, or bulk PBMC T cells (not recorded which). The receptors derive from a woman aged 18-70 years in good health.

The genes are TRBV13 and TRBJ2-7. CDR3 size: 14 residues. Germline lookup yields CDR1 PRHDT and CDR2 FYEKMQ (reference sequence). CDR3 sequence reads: CASSFGTDYYEQYF.

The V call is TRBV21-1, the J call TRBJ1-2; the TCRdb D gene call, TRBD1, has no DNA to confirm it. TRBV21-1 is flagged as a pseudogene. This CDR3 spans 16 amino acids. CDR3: CASSATPTGFGYGYTF.

CDR3 residues: CASSSHGAIGNEQFF. This chain connects TRBV7-2 to TRBJ2-1. The V gene's germline CDR1 is SGHTA and CDR2 FQGNSA. The CDR3 is made up of 15 amino acids.

The CDR3 sequence: CSALGYYGYTF. The chain employs TRBV29-1 and TRBJ1-2. Germline values: CDR1 SQVTM, CDR2 ANQGSEA. The CDR3 extends over 11 amino acids.

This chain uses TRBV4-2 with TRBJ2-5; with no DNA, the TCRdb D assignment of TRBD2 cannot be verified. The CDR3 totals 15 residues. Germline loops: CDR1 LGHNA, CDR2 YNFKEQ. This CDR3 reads CASSQASGGAETQYF.

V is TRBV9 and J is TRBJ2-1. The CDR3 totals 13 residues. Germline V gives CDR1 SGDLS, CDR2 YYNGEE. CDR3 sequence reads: CASSGSGYNEQFF.

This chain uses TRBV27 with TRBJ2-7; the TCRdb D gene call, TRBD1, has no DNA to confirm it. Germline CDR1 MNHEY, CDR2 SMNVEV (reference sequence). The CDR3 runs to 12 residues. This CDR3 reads CASRDRGYEQYF.

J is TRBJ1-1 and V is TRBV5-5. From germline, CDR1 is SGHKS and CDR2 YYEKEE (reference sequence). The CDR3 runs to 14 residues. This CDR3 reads CASSLGLGDSEAFF.

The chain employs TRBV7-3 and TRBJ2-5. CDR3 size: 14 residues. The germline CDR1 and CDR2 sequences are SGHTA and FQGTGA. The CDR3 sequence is CASSFGPLLGTQYF. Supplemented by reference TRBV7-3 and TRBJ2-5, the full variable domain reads GAGVSQTPSNKVTEKGKYVELRCDPISGHTALYWYRQSLGQGPEFLIYFQGTGAADDSGLPNDRFFAVRPEGSVSTLKIQRTERGDSAVYLCASSFGPLLGTQYFGPGTRLLVL.

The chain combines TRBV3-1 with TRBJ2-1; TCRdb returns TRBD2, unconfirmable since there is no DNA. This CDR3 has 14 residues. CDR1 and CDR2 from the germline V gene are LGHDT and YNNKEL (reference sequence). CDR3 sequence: CASSPPGSGNEQFF.

The CDR3: CASSRGQARWAFF. The chain carries TRBV19 and TRBJ1-1; the D call from TCRdb, TRBD1, cannot be confirmed without DNA. The germline V gene encodes CDR1 LNHDA and CDR2 SQIVND (reference sequence). The CDR3 runs 13 residues.

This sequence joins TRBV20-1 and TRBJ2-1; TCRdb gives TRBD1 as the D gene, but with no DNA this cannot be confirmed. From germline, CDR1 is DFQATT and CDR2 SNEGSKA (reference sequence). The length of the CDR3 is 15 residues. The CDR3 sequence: CSARDPGQAYNEQFF.

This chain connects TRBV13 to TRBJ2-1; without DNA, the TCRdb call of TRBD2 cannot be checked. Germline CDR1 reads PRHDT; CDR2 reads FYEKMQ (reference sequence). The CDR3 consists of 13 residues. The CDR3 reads CASSPSFDGEQFF.

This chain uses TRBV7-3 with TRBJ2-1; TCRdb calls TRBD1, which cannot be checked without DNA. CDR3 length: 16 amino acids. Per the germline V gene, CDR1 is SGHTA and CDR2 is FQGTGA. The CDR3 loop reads CASSLGDSPSDNEQFF.

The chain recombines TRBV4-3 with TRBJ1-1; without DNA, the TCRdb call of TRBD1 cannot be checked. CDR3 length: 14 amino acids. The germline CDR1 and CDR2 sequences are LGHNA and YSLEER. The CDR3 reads CASSQGSRGPEAFF.

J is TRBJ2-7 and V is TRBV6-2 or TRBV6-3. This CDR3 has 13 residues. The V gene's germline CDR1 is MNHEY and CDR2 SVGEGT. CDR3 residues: CASSYASSYEQYF.

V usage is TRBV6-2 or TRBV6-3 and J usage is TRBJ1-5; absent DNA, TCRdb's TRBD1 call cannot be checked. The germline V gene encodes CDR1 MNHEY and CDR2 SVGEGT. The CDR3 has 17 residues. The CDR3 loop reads CASSYPTGHRSNQPQHF.

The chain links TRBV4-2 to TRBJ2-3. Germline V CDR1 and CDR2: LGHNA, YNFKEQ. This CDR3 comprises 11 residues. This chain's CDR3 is CASSHSSTQYF.

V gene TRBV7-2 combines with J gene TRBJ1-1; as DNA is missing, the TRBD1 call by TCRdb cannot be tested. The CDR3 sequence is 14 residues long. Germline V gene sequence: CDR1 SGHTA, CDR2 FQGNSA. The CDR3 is CASSLAPGGVEAFF.

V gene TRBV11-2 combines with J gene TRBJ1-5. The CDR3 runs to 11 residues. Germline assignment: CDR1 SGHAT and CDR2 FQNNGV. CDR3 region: CASSGDQPQHF.